These T cell receptor beta chains were read from a single sample in a study of T-cell reconstitution after alpha-beta-depleted transplantation in children. Each CDR3 protein is one row after TCRdb ran MiXCR on the PCR reads. The sample has 450,000 to 600,000 distinct CDR3 sequences; around 16% are singletons. Here the sequenced sample was PBMCs from the stem cell graft donor, taken from the stem cell graft. The receptors derive from a human donor who donated a stem cell graft to a child with acute lymphoblastic leukemia. Each CDR3 is given with its conserved first and last residue. D genes are given only for firm matches. Rows give clone size only sometimes, using once, few, many, or a class for an expanded clone.

TRBJ2-1	few	TRBV5-1	TRBD1	CASSLAGTGPRDEQFF	TGCGCCAGCAGCTTGGCGGGGACAGGGCCTCGGGATGAGCAGTTCTTC
TRBJ1-5	many	TRBV5-1	TRBD1	CASSLGQGSNQPQHF	TGCGCCAGCAGCTTGGGACAGGGAAGCAATCAGCCCCAGCATTTT
TRBJ2-1	-	TRBV2	TRBD2	CASSEELAGRIEQFF	TGTGCCAGCAGTGAAGAACTAGCGGGAAGGATTGAGCAGTTCTTC
TRBJ2-7	-	TRBV20-1	-	CSARDAGTGGGYEQYF	TGCAGTGCTAGAGATGCGGGAACAGGGGGAGGGTACGAGCAGTACTTC
TRBJ2-1	-	TRBV4-2	-	CASSQVLDYNSYNEQFF	TGTGCCAGCAGCCAAGTACTGGACTACAACTCCTACAATGAGCAGTTCTTC
TRBJ2-1	once	TRBV5-1	TRBD2	CASSYQRELGNEQFF	TGCGCCAGCAGCTACCAGCGGGAGCTGGGGAATGAGCAGTTCTTC
TRBJ2-7	few	TRBV7-8	TRBD2	CASSPLAAGSYEQYF	TGTGCCAGCAGCCCCCTAGCGGCCGGCTCCTACGAGCAGTACTTC
TRBJ2-7	-	TRBV12-3/TRBV12-4	TRBD1	CASRGRDRLYEQYF	TGTGCCAGCAGAGGTCGGGACAGGCTCTACGAGCAGTACTTC
TRBJ1-5	few	TRBV20-1	-	CSARDIAGQGNQPQHF	TGCAGTGCTAGAGATATCGCGGGGCAGGGCAATCAGCCCCAGCATTTT
TRBJ2-2	many	TRBV5-1	TRBD2	CASKREANTGELFF	TGCGCCAGCAAGCGGGAGGCCAACACCGGGGAGCTGTTTTTT
TRBJ2-7	-	TRBV20-1	-	CSASSRAYEQYF	TGCAGTGCTAGCAGCAGGGCCTACGAGCAGTACTTC
TRBJ2-1	-	TRBV29-1	TRBD1	CSVEGIRTGGARSVRNEQFF	TGCAGCGTTGAAGGGATCCGGACAGGGGGCGCAAGGTCAGTGAGGAATGAGCAGTTCTTC
TRBJ2-5	-	TRBV20-1	-	CSASSVVGDSPRKAQYF	TGCAGTGCTAGTAGCGTCGTGGGGGACTCCCCCAGGAAAGCCCAGTACTTC
TRBJ2-1	-	TRBV7-9	TRBD2	CASNAVSGTFYNEQFF	TGTGCCAGCAACGCAGTTAGCGGGACGTTCTACAATGAGCAGTTCTTC
TRBJ2-1	few	TRBV5-6	-	CASSLEAYEQFF	TGTGCCAGCAGCTTGGAAGCATATGAGCAGTTCTTC
TRBJ1-1	few	TRBV11-2	-	CASSITDRTNTEAFF	TGTGCCAGCAGCATTACTGACAGGACGAACACTGAAGCTTTCTTT
TRBJ2-1	-	TRBV29-1	-	CSVRGETTSYNEQFF	TGCAGCGTTCGCGGAGAGACTACATCCTACAATGAGCAGTTCTTC
TRBJ2-5	few	TRBV5-1	-	CASSRYRQGGIETQYF	TGCGCCAGCAGCAGGTACCGACAGGGAGGGATCGAGACCCAGTACTTC